Each of the 29 T cell receptor beta chains below was sequenced from the same sample in a study of blood T cell repertoires in COVID-19. Assay used: immunoSEQ multiplex PCR; TCRdb lists only in-frame clones, some missing. This table has approximately 89,000 clones, 78% appearing once. Sequencing was done on a sample of peripheral blood. The receptors come from an older man with COVID-19, enrolled during active disease.

This chain uses TRBV18 with TRBJ1-1, with a possible D match to TRBD1 (6 bases). This CDR3 region has 15 residues. CDR1 and CDR2 from the germline V gene are KGHSH and LQKENI. V was cut by 1 base and J by 3 bases, with 12 bases left in between. CDR3 loop: CASSPQASGDTEAFF. The CDR3 DNA reads as TGTGCCAGCTCACCACAGGCTTCAGGGGACACTGAAGCTTTCTTT.

This clone was found a few times. The V and J genes are TRBV29-1 and TRBJ2-5, with unresolved D. The germline V and J ends were trimmed by 5 bases and 0 bases, with 7 bases remaining between them. Germline CDR1 SQVTM, CDR2 ANQGSEA. This CDR3 comprises 12 residues. CDR3 protein: CSVFPYQETQYF. The CDR3 nucleotides read TGCAGCGTTTTTCCGTACCAAGAGACCCAGTACTTC.

As regards this clone: Other nucleotide sequences in the sample specify the same CDR3. Here the CDR3 DNA reads TGTGCCAGCAGGGGCCCGGACAGGGTGGCCTATGGCTACACCTTC. This sequence encodes CASRGPDRVAYGYTF. The chain combines TRBV6-5 with TRBJ1-2; 8 bases map to TRBD1. This CDR3 contains 15 residues. V lost 6 bases, J lost 4 bases, and 10 bases stayed unmatched. In germline, CDR1 is MNHEY, CDR2 SVGAGI.

The chain recombines TRBV4-1 with TRBJ1-3; TRBD1 matches 7 bases. Germline CDR1 is MGHRA and CDR2 is YSYEKL. V lost 0 bases, J lost 4 bases, and 6 bases stayed unmatched. The CDR3 totals 16 residues. This CDR3 is CASSQDGGGAGNTIYF. Here the CDR3 DNA reads TGCGCCAGCAGCCAAGATGGAGGGGGCGCAGGAAACACCATATATTTT.

This clone has only a few counts. V is TRBV9 and J is TRBJ2-1; D is possibly TRBD2 (6 bases). The CDR3 is 18 amino acids. V dropped 0 bases and J dropped 1 base, with 17 bases sitting between them. Germline CDR1 is SGDLS and CDR2 is YYNGEE. As DNA, the CDR3 is TGTGCCAGCAGCGTAGGCTTGCTGGCCGGGAGTTCCTACAATGAGCAGTTCTTC. Protein product: CASSVGLLAGSSYNEQFF. Full variable domain (outside the CDR3, taken from reference TRBV9 and TRBJ2-1): DSGVTQTPKHLITATGQRVTLRCSPRSGDLSVYWYQQSLDQGLQFLIQYYNGEERAKGNILERFSAQQFPDLHSELNLSSLELGDSALYFCASSVGLLAGSSYNEQFFGPGTRLTVL.

V gene TRBV6-2 or TRBV6-3 combines with J gene TRBJ1-2; 9 bases are a match to TRBD1. In germline, CDR1 is MNHEY, CDR2 SVGEGT. J was trimmed by 5 bases and V by 6 bases; bases with no gene match: 7. There are 14 residues in the CDR3. This CDR3 reads CASSSVGQGYGYTF. CDR3 nucleotides: TGTGCCAGCAGCTCCGTTGGACAGGGGTATGGCTACACCTTC.

The chain is built from TRBV6-5 and TRBJ1-1; TRBD1 might be the D (6 bases). The CDR3 consists of 13 residues. Germline V lookup: CDR1 MNHEY, CDR2 SVGAGI. Trimming cost V 8 bases and J 3 bases, with 13 bases left between them. The CDR3 bases are TGTGCCAGCGTGAGGGGGTCGGACACTGAAGCTTTCTTT. This encodes CASVRGSDTEAFF.

This clone is a singleton in its sample. This chain uses TRBV29-1 with TRBJ2-7; TRBD1 aligns across 10 bases. V trimming: 4 bases; J trimming: 3 bases; junction bases outside the gene matches: 3. This CDR3 spans 13 amino acids. Per the germline V gene, CDR1 is SQVTM and CDR2 is ANQGSEA. CDR3 loop: CSVGGQGLYEQYF. The CDR3 bases are TGCAGCGTTGGGGGACAGGGGCTCTACGAGCAGTACTTC.

Comment on this clone: The junction departs from germline at one end; a sequencing error may be responsible. Other DNA sequences in this sample translate to the same CDR3. This chain connects TRBV7-2 to TRBJ2-7; 12 bases map to TRBD2. From germline, CDR1 is SGHTA and CDR2 FQGNSA. There are 15 residues in the CDR3. CDR3 in amino acids: CASSLGGTSGREQYF. The CDR3 DNA sequence: TGTGCCAGCAGCTTAGGGGGGACTAGCGGGCGGGAGCAATACTTC.

The rearrangement joins TRBV10-1 to TRBJ2-2; D remains ambiguous. V lost 3 bases and J 6 bases, leaving 11 bases between the germline ends. CDR3 size: 14 residues. Germline V gene lookup returns CDR1 WNHNN and CDR2 SYGVQD (reference sequence). The CDR3: CASSEQPSAGELFF. CDR3 DNA: TGCGCCAGCAGTGAACAGCCGTCCGCCGGGGAGCTGTTTTTT.

The CDR3: CASSLTGIGNTIYF. CDR3 DNA sequence: TGCGCCAGCAGCTTGACCGGGATCGGGAACACCATATATTTT. The chain uses TRBV5-1 and TRBJ1-3; D unclear. CDR3 length: 14 amino acids. Trimming stripped 1 base from V and 7 bases from J, with 12 bases between. Germline V CDR1 and CDR2: SGHRS, YFSETQ.

The chain links TRBV4-2 to TRBJ1-2; 8 bases line up with TRBD1. V gave up 4 bases and J gave up 3 bases; unmatched junction bases: 7. Germline V gene sequence: CDR1 LGHNA, CDR2 YNFKEQ. The CDR3 runs to 15 residues. CDR3 sequence (DNA): TGTGCCAGCAGCCCCCGGACAGGGCTAGACTATGGCTACACCTTC. This codes for CASSPRTGLDYGYTF.

This clone was picked up one time. The rearrangement uses TRBV4-3 and TRBJ1-2; 9 nucleotides agree with TRBD1. In germline, CDR1 is LGHNA, CDR2 YSLEER. V trimming: 1 base; J trimming: 7 bases; junction bases outside the gene matches: 10. The CDR3 covers 16 residues. This chain's CDR3 is CASSQGTTGGAGGYTF. The CDR3 bases are TGCGCCAGCAGCCAAGGGACAACAGGGGGCGCGGGTGGCTACACCTTC.

The J gene is TRBJ2-2, the V gene TRBV6-4; the D gene is possibly TRBD2 (6 bases). Germline V CDR1 and CDR2: MRHNA, SNTAGT. The CDR3 loop spans 14 amino acids. Between the trimmed V and J ends, which lost 6 bases and 5 bases, there was a span of 13 bases. CDR3 sequence (DNA): TGTGCCAGCAGCCAGGGACTTGATACCGGGGAGCTGTTTTTT. Residues: CASSQGLDTGELFF.

V is TRBV6-4 and J is TRBJ2-1; 9 bases map to TRBD2. Germline V gene data show CDR1 as MRHNA and CDR2 as SNTAGT. Trimming cost V 4 bases and J 8 bases; bases outside gene matches: 6. The length of the CDR3 is 14 residues. CDR3 DNA sequence: TGTGCCAGCAGTGTGCGGGGGGGGCTTTATGAGCAGTTCTTC. Translating gives CASSVRGGLYEQFF.

This chain links TRBV5-1 with TRBJ2-5; 13 bases fit TRBD2. After removal of 2 bases from V and 2 bases from J, the junction contained 3 bases not matched to a gene. The CDR3 sequence is 16 residues long. CDR1 is SGHRS and CDR2 is YFSETQ in the germline V gene. Here the CDR3 DNA reads TGCGCCAGCAGCTTTGGGACTAGCGGGGATCAAGAGACCCAGTACTTC. Translation: CASSFGTSGDQETQYF.

V and J are TRBV28 and TRBJ2-5; TRBD1 might be the D (6 bases). There are 14 residues in the CDR3. Germline V lookup: CDR1 MDHEN, CDR2 SYDVKM. V was shortened by 6 bases and J by 2 bases, with 13 bases between the two germline ends. The CDR3 region is CASSLTGNQETQYF. The CDR3 DNA reads as TGTGCCAGCAGCCTGACAGGCAATCAAGAGACCCAGTACTTC.

The chain recombines TRBV5-1 with TRBJ2-7; 7 bases fit TRBD2. The CDR3 runs 17 residues. Germline loops: CDR1 SGHRS, CDR2 YFSETQ. V dropped 0 bases and J dropped 0; count of bases not matched to a gene: 9. The CDR3 bases are TGCGCCAGCAGCTTGGGGGAGCGGGGTCCCACCTCCTACGAGCAGTACTTC. It encodes CASSLGERGPTSYEQYF.

The J gene is TRBJ2-7, the V gene TRBV5-1; TRBD1 aligns across 7 bases. The CDR3 has 17 amino acids. Unmatched junction bases numbered 11, after V lost 0 bases and J lost 2 bases. The germline gives CDR1 SGHRS, CDR2 YFSETQ. The CDR3 DNA is TGCGCCAGCAGCTTGGGTATGGGGACAGTGGATCCCTACGAGCAGTACTTC. Translated, it gives CASSLGMGTVDPYEQYF.

This rearrangement joins TRBV5-1 to TRBJ2-3; D gene uncertain. Deletions cut 4 bases from V and 0 bases from J, with 6 bases between. CDR1 and CDR2 (germline): SGHRS, YFSETQ. The CDR3 contains 13 residues. CDR3 loop: CASSQISTDTQYF. CDR3 nucleotide sequence: TGCGCCAGCAGCCAAATCAGCACAGATACGCAGTATTTT.

The chain combines TRBV19 with TRBJ2-3; D not certain. The V end was cut by 8 bases, the J end by 8 bases, with 20 bases between. Germline CDR1 LNHDA, CDR2 SQIVND (reference sequence). CDR3 length equals 14 residues. The CDR3 reads CASSRLTTTGTQYF. Written as DNA, the CDR3 is TGTGCCAGTTCAAGGCTCACTACCACGGGTACGCAGTATTTT.

The DNA of the CDR3 is TGCGCCAGCAGCCTGGGAACAGTGAACACCGGGGAGCTGTTTTTT. This encodes CASSLGTVNTGELFF. The chain combines TRBV5-1 with TRBJ2-2; D gene unclear. V lost 4 bases and J 1 base, leaving 11 bases between the germline ends. This CDR3 contains 15 residues. CDR1 and CDR2 (germline): SGHRS, YFSETQ.

The V and J genes are TRBV3-1 (or the pseudogene TRBV3-2) and TRBJ2-7, with 9 positions matching TRBD2. The V gene end was trimmed by 6 bases and the J gene end by 1 base; junction bases not matched to a gene: 4. CDR1 and CDR2 (germline): LGHDT, YNNKEL (reference sequence). This CDR3 contains 14 residues. The DNA of the CDR3 is TGTGCCAGCAGGCCTAGCGGGACTTCCTACGAGCAGTACTTC. Its translation: CASRPSGTSYEQYF.

The genes are TRBV9 and TRBJ1-2; 7 bases line up with TRBD1. Per the germline V gene, CDR1 is SGDLS and CDR2 is YYNGEE. V lost 0 bases, J lost 2 bases, and 10 bases stayed unmatched. This CDR3 is built from 17 residues. CDR3 sequence reads: CASSVGVWAGGNYGYTF. In nucleotides, the CDR3 is TGTGCCAGCAGCGTAGGCGTTTGGGCAGGGGGAAACTATGGCTACACCTTC.

The gene calls are TRBV7-6 and TRBJ1-6; TRBD1 is a possible D gene (5 bases). Germline CDR1 and CDR2: SGHVS and FNYEAQ. Trimming shortened V by 5 bases and J by 9 bases, and 17 bases separated the two germline ends. This CDR3 has 15 amino acids. CDR3 in amino acids: CASSPATGGVSPLHF. As DNA, the CDR3 is TGTGCCAGCAGCCCCGCGACTGGGGGGGTTTCACCCCTCCACTTT.

The chain has TRBV2 and TRBJ2-3; TRBD1 aligns across 7 bases. There are 15 residues in the CDR3. Per germline, CDR1 SNHLY and CDR2 FYNNEI. J gave up 2 bases and V 7 bases, and 9 bases lay outside the gene matches. In DNA form, the CDR3 reads TGTGCCAGCAAGGGGACAGATTATTTCACAGATACGCAGTATTTT. It specifies CASKGTDYFTDTQYF.

This clone was observed at least ten times. The chain carries TRBV11-2 and TRBJ2-2; D possibly corresponds to TRBD2 (6 bases). In germline, CDR1 is SGHAT, CDR2 FQNNGV. The CDR3 has 15 amino acids. The germline V and J ends were trimmed by 3 bases and 0 bases, with 8 bases remaining between them. CDR3 protein: CASSFGLSNTGELFF. The CDR3 nucleotides read TGTGCCAGCAGCTTTGGACTATCGAACACCGGGGAGCTGTTTTTT.

This clone was seen only once. The rearrangement uses TRBV28 and TRBJ1-6; 7 positions match TRBD1. The CDR3 covers 14 residues. V dropped 6 bases and J dropped 8; count of bases not matched to a gene: 7. Germline V CDR1 and CDR2: MDHEN, SYDVKM. The CDR3 DNA reads as TGTGCCAGCAGACCCGGGACAGAATATTCACCCCTCCACTTT. Amino acid sequence: CASRPGTEYSPLHF. Based on the CDR3 plus reference TRBV28 and TRBJ1-6, the full variable domain is DVKVTQSSRYLVKRTGEKVFLECVQDMDHENMFWYRQDPGLGLRLIYFSYDVKMKEKGDIPEGYSVSREKKERFSLILESASTNQTSMYLCASRPGTEYSPLHFGNGTRLTVT.

This chain uses TRBV12-3 or TRBV12-4 with TRBJ2-1, with TRBD2 matching over 7 bases. The CDR3 length is 11 residues. V trimming: 6 bases; J trimming: 9 bases; junction bases outside the gene matches: 2. The CDR3: CASRGRGEQFF. The CDR3, as DNA: TGTGCCAGCAGGGGGAGGGGTGAGCAGTTCTTC.